This entry is about one T cell receptor (beta chain). What it binds is not known. The entry originates in a study of T cell repertoires in cytomegalovirus infection. Study as a whole: Based on public TCR beta signatures, there were indications of CMV infection and of a matching HLA type.

CDR3 length equals 14 residues. The germline V and J ends were trimmed by 8 bases and 1 base, with 14 bases remaining between them. Germline assignment: CDR1 MNHEY and CDR2 SVGAGI. Study conclusions and caveats: It was HLA-C-restricted CMV-specific TCR beta clonotypes that dominated the response ex vivo.

One entry per CDR3 protein, called by TCRdb with MiXCR from the reads. The sample holds roughly 920,000 distinct CDR3 sequences, around 31% seen once. This material consisted of cultured CD8+ T cells from PBMCs, taken from culture after CMV antigen stimulation. The chain uses TRBV6-5 and TRBJ1-2, with D unclear. This clonotype was sampled from a human donor in good health (CMV status not recorded). Some clones in this sample may be carry-over from other donors' samples. For the CDR3, the DNA is TGTGCCAGCTCTAGGGAGCCGGGTAACTATGGCTACACCTTC. Translating gives CASSREPGNYGYTF.